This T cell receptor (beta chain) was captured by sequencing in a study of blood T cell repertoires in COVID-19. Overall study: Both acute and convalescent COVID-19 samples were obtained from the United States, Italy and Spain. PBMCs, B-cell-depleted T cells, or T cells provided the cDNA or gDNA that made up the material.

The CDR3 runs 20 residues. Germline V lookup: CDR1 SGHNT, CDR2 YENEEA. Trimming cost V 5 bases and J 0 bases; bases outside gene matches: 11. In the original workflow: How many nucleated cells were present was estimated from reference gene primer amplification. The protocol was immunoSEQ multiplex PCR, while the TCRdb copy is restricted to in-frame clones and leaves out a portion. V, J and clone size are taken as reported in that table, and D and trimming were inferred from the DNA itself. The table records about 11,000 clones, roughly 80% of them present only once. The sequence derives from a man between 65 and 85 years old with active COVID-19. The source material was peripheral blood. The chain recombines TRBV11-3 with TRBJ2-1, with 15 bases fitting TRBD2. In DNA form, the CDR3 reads TGTGCCAGCAGCACAGGACTAGCGGGGGGGCCCTCCGGCTCCTACAATGAGCAGTTCTTC. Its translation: CASSTGLAGGPSGSYNEQFF.